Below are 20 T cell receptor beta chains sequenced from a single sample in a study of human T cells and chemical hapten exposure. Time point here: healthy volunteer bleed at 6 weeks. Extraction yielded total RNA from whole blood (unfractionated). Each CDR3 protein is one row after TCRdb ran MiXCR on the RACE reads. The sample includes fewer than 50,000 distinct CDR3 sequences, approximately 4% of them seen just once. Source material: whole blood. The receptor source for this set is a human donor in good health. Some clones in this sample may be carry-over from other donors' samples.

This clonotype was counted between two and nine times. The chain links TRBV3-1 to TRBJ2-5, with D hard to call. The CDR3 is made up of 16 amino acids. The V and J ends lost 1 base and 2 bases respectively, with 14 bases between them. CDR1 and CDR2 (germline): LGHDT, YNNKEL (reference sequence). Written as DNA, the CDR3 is TGTGCCAGCAGCCAAGGTATCCCAGGCCTACAAGAGACCCAGTACTTC. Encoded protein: CASSQGIPGLQETQYF.

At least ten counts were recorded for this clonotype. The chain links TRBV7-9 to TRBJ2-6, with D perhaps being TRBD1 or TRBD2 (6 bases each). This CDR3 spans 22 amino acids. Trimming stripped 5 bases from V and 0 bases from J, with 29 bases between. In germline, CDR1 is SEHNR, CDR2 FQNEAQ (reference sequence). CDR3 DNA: TGTGCCAGCAGCGTGGGCGGTCCGGGGGCGGTCAGATTTAGCTCTGGGGCCAACGTCCTGACTTTC. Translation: CASSVGGPGAVRFSSGANVLTF.

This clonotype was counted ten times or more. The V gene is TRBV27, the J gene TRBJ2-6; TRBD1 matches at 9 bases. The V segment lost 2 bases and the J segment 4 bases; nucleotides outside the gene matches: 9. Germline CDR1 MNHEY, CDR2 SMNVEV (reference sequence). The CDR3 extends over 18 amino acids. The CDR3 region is CASSLHLQGARGANVLTF. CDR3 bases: TGTGCCAGCAGTTTACACCTACAGGGGGCTAGGGGGGCCAACGTCCTGACTTTC.

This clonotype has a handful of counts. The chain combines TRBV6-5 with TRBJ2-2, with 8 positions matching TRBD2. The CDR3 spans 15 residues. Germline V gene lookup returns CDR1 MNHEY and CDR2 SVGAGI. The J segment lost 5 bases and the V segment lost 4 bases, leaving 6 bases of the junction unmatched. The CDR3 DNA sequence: TGTGCCAGCAGTTCGGGGGGGGCGGGGACCGGGGAGCTGTTTTTT. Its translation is CASSSGGAGTGELFF.

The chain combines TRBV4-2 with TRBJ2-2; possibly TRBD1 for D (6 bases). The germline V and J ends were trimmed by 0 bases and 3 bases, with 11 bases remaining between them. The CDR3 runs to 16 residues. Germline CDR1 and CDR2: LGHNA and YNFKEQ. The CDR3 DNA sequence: TGTGCCAGCAGCCAAGATCAGGGGATCGACACCGGGGAGCTGTTTTTT. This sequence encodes CASSQDQGIDTGELFF.

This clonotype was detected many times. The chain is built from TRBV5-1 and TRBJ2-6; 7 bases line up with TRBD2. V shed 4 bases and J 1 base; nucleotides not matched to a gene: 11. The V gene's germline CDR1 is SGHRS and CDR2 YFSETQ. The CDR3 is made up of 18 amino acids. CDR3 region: CASSREAVTSSGANVLTF. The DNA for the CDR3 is TGCGCCAGCAGCCGGGAGGCAGTCACGAGTTCTGGGGCCAACGTCCTGACTTTC.

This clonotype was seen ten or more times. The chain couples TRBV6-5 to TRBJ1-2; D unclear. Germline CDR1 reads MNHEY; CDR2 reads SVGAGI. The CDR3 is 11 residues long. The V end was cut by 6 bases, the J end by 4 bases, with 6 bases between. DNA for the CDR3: TGTGCCAGCAGATACATCTATGGCTACACCTTC. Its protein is CASRYIYGYTF.

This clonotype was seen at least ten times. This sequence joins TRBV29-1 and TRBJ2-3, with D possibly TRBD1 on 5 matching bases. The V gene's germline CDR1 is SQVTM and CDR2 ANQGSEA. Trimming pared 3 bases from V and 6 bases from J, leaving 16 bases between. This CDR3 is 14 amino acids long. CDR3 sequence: CSVDSGAVVDTQYF. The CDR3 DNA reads TGCAGCGTTGATAGTGGGGCAGTTGTGGATACGCAGTATTTT.

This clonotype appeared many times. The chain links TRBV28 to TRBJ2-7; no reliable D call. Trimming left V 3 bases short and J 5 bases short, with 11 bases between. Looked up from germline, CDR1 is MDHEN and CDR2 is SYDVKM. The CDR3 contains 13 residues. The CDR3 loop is CASSFLVWNEQYF. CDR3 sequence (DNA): TGTGCCAGCAGTTTTTTAGTCTGGAACGAGCAGTACTTC.

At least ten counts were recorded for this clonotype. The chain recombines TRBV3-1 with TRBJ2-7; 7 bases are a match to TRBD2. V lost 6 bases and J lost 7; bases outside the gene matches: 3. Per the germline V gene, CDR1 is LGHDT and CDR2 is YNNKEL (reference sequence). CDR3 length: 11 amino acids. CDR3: CASRGGREQYF. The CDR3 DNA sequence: TGTGCCAGCAGGGGCGGGAGAGAGCAGTACTTC.

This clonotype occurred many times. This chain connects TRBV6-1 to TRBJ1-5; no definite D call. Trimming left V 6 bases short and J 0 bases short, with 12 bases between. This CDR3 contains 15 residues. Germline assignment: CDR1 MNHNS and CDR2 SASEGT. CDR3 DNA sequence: TGTGCCAGCAGAGACGGTCAATATAGCAATCAGCCCCAGCATTTT. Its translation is CASRDGQYSNQPQHF.

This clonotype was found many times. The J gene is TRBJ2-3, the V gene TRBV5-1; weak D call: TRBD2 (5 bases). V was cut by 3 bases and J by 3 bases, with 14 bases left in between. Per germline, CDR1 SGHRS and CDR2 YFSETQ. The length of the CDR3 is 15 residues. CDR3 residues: CASSSSLGGTDTQYF. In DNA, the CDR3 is TGCGCCAGCAGCTCTTCACTAGGCGGTACAGATACGCAGTATTTT.

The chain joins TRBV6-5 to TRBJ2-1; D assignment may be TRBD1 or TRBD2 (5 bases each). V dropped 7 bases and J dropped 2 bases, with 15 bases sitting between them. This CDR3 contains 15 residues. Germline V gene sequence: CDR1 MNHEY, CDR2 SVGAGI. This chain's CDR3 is CASTVQGAPYNEQFF. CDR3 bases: TGTGCCAGCACCGTTCAGGGAGCCCCCTACAATGAGCAGTTCTTC.

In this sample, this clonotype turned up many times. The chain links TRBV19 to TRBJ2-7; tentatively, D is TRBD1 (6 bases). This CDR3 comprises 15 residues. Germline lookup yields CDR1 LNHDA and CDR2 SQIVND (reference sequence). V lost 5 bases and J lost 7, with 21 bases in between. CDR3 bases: TGTGCCAGTAGTGTCCAGACAGGCCGGGGAGAAGAGCAGTACTTC. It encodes CASSVQTGRGEEQYF.

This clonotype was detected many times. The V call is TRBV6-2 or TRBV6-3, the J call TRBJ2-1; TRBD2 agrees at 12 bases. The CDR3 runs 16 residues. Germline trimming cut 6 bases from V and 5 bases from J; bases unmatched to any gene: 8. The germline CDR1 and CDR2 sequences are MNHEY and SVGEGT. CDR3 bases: TGTGCCAGCAGCAGCCCTGCTAGCGGGAGGGACAATGAGCAGTTCTTC. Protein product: CASSSPASGRDNEQFF.

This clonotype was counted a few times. CDR3 amino acids: CASSLGQGSDSNQPQHF. CDR3 in DNA: TGTGCCAGCAGTTTGGGACAAGGGTCAGATAGCAATCAGCCCCAGCATTTT. This chain links TRBV6-5 with TRBJ1-5; tentatively, D is TRBD1 (6 bases). Germline assignment: CDR1 MNHEY and CDR2 SVGAGI. The CDR3 has 17 amino acids. Trimming took off 4 bases at V and 0 bases at J, with 16 bases between the two ends.

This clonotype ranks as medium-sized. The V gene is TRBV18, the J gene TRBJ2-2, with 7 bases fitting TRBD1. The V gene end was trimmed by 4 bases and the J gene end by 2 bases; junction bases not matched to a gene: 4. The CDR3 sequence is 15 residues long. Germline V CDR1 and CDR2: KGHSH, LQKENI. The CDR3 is CASSLGQANTGELFF. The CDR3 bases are TGTGCCAGCTCACTCGGACAGGCTAACACCGGGGAGCTGTTTTTT.

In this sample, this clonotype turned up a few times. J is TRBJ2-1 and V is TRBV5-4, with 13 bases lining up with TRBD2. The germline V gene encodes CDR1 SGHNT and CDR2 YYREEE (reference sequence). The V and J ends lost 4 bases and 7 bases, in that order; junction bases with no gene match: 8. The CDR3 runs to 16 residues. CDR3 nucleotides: TGTGCCAGCAGCCTCGGACTAGCGGGAGTAGTAAATGAGCAGTTCTTC. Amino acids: CASSLGLAGVVNEQFF.

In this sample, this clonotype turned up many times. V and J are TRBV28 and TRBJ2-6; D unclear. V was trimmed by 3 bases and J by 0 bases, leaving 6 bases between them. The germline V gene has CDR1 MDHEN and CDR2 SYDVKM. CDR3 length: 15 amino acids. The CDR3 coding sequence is TGTGCCAGCAGTTTGGTCGTCTCTGGGGCCAACGTCCTGACTTTC. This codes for CASSLVVSGANVLTF.

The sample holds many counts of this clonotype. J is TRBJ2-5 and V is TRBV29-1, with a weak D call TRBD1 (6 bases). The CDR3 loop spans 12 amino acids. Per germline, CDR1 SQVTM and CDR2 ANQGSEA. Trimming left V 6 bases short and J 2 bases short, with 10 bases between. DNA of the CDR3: TGCAGCGTGGAGACAGGTCAAGAGACCCAGTACTTC. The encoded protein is CSVETGQETQYF. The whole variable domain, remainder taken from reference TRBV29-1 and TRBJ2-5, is SAVISQKPSRDICQRGTSLTIQCQVDSQVTMMFWYRQQPGQSLTLIATANQGSEATYESGFVIDKFPISRPNLTFSTLTVSNMSPEDSSIYLCSVETGQETQYFGPGTRLLVL.